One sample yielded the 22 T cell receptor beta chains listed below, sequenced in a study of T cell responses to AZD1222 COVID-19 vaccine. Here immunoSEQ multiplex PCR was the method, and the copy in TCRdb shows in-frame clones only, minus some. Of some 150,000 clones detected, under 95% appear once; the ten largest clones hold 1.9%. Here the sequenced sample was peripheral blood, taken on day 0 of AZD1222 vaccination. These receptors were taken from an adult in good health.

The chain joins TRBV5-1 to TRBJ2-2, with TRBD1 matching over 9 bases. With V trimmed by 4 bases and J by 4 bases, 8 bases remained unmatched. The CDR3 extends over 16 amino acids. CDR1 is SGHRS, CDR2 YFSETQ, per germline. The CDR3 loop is CASSLRQGGITGELFF. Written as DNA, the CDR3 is TGCGCCAGCAGCCTGAGACAGGGGGGGATCACCGGGGAGCTGTTTTTT.

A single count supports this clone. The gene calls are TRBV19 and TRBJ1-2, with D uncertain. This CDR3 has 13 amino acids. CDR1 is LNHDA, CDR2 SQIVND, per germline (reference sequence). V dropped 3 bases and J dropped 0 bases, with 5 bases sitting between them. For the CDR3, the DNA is TGTGCCAGTAGTATCGTGTCTAACTATGGCTACACCTTC. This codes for CASSIVSNYGYTF. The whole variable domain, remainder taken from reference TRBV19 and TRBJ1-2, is DGGITQSPKYLFRKEGQNVTLSCEQNLNHDAMYWYRQDPGQGLRLIYYSQIVNDFQKGDIAEGYSVSREKKESFPLTVTSAQKNPTAFYLCASSIVSNYGYTFGSGTRLTVV.

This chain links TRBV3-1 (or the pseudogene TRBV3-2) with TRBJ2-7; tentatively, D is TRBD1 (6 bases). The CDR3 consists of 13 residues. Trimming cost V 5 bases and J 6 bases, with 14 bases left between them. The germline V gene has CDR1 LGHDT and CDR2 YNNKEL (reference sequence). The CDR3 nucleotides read TGTGCCAGCAGCACCCTCACAGGGACCGAGCAGTACTTC. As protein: CASSTLTGTEQYF.

The CDR3 DNA sequence: TGTGCCAGCAGCTTCTTTGGAGACGAGCAGTACTTC. This codes for CASSFFGDEQYF. V usage is TRBV5-4 and J usage is TRBJ2-7; D not resolved. The germline V gene encodes CDR1 SGHNT and CDR2 YYREEE (reference sequence). With 2 bases removed from V and 5 bases from J, the gap between germline ends came to 8 bases. The CDR3 covers 12 residues.

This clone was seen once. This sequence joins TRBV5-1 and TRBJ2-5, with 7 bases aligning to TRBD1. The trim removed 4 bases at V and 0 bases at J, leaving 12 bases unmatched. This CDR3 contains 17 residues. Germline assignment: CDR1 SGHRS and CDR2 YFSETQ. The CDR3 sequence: CASSAPGDSSYQETQYF. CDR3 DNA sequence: TGCGCCAGCAGCGCCCCTGGGGACAGCTCGTACCAAGAGACCCAGTACTTC.

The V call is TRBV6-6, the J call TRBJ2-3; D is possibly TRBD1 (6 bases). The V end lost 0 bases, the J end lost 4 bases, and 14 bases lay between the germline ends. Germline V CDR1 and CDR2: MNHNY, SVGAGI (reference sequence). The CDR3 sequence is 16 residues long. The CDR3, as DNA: TGTGCCAGCAGTTACTCGAGGCAGGGGTGGGCAGATACGCAGTATTTT. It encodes CASSYSRQGWADTQYF.

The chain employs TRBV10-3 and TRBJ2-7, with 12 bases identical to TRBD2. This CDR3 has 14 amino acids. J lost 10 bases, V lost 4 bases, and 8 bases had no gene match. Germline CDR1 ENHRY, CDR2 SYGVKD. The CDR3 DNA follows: TGTGCCATCAGTGGTTCGACTAGCGGGGGCGACCAGTACTTC. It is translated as CAISGSTSGGDQYF.

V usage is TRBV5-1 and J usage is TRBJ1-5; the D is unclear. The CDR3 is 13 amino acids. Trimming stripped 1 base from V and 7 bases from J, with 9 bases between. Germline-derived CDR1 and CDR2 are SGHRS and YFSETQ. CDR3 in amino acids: CASSLSADQPQHF. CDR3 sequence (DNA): TGCGCCAGCAGCTTGTCAGCGGACCAGCCCCAGCATTTT.

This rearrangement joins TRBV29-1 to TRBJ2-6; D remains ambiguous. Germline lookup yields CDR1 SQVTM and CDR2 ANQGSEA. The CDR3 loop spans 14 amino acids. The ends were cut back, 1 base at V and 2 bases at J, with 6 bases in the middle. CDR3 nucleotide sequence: TGCAGCGTTGAAGGGGCCCCTGGGGCCAACGTCCTGACTTTC. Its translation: CSVEGAPGANVLTF.

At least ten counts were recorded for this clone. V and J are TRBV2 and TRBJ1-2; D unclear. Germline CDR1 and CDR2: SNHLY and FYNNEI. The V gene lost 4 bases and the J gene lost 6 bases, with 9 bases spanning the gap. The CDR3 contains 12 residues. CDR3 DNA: TGTGCCAGCAGTGCTTCGGGCGATGGCTACACCTTC. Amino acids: CASSASGDGYTF.

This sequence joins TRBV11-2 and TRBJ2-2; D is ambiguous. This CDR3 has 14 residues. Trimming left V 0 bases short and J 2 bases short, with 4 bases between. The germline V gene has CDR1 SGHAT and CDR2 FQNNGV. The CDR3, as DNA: TGTGCCAGCAGCTTAGACAGAAACACCGGGGAGCTGTTTTTT. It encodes CASSLDRNTGELFF.

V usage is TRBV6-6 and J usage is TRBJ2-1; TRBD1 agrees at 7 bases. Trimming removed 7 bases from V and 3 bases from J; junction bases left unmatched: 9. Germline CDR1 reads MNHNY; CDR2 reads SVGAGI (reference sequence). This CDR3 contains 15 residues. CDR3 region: CASTPQRTGYNEQFF. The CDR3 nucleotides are TGTGCCAGCACTCCTCAGAGGACAGGCTACAATGAGCAGTTCTTC.

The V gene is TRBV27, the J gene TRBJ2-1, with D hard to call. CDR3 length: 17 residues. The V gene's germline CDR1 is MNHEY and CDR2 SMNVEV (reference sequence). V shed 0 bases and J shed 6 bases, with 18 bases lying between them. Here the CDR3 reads CASSLSRLRVLANEQFF. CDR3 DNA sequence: TGTGCCAGCAGTTTATCGAGACTCAGAGTTTTGGCCAATGAGCAGTTCTTC.

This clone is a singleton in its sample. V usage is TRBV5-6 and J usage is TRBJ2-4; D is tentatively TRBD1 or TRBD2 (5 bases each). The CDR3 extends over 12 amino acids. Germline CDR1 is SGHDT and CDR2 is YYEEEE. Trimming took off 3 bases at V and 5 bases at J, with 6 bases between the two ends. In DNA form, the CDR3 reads TGTGCCAGCAGCTGGGACCAAAACATTCAGTACTTC. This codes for CASSWDQNIQYF.

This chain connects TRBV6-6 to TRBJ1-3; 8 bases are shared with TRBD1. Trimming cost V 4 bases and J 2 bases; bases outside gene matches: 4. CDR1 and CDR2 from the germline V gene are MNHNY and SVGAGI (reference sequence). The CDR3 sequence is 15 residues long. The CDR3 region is CASSFDRGTGNTIYF. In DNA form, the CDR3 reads TGTGCCAGCAGTTTCGACAGGGGCACTGGAAACACCATATATTTT.

The CDR3 loop reads CASSAPTDMNTEAFF. The CDR3 region has the DNA TGTGCCAGCAGCGCCCCGACAGACATGAACACTGAAGCTTTCTTT. V gene TRBV7-9 combines with J gene TRBJ1-1, with D possibly being TRBD1 (5 bases). The CDR3 has 15 residues. V was pared by 5 bases and J by 0 bases, with 13 bases between. Germline V gene data show CDR1 as SEHNR and CDR2 as FQNEAQ (reference sequence).

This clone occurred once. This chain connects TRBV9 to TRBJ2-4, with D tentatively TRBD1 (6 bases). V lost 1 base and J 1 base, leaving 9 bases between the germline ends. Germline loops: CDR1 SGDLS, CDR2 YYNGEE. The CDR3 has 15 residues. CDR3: CASSVTGSAKNIQYF. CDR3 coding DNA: TGTGCCAGCAGCGTAACAGGGTCGGCCAAAAACATTCAGTACTTC.

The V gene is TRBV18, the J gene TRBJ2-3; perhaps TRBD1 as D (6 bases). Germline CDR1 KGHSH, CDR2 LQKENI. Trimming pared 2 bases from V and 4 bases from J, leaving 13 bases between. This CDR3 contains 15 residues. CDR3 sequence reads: CASSPSYQGSDTQYF. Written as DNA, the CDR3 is TGTGCCAGCTCACCATCCTATCAGGGGTCAGATACGCAGTATTTT.

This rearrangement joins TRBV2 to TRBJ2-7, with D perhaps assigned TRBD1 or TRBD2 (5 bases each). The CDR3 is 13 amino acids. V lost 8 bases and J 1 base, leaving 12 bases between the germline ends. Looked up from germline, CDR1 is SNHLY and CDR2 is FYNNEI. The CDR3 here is CASRRDGSYEQYF. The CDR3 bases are TGTGCCAGCCGCCGGGACGGATCCTACGAGCAGTACTTC. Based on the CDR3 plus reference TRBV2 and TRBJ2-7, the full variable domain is EPEVTQTPSHQVTQMGQEVILRCVPISNHLYFYWYRQILGQKVEFLVSFYNNEISEKSEIFDDQFSVERPDGSNFTLKIRSTKLEDSAMYFCASRRDGSYEQYFGPGTRLTVT.

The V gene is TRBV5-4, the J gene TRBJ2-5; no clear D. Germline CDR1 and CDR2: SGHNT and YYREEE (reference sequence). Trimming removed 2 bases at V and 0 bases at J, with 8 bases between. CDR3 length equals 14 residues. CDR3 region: CASSFLADQETQYF. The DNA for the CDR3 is TGTGCCAGCAGCTTTTTGGCAGACCAAGAGACCCAGTACTTC.

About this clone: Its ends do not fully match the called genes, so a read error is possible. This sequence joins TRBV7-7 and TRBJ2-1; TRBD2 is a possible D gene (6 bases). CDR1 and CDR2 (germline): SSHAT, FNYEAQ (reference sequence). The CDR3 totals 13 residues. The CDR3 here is CASSFRLTSEQFF. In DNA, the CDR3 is TGTGCTAGCAGCTTTCGCCTTACTAGCGAGCAGTTCTTC.

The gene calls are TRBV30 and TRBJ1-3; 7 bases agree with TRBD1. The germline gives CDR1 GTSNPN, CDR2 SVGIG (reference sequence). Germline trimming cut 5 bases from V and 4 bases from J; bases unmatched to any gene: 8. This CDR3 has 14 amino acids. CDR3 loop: CAWDTGAGGNTIYF. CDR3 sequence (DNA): TGTGCCTGGGATACAGGGGCGGGGGGAAACACCATATATTTT. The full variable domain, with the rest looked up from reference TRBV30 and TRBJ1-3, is SQTIHQWPATLVQPVGSPLSLECTVEGTSNPNLYWYRQAAGRGLQLLFYSVGIGQISSEVPQNLSASRPQDRQFILSSKKLLLSDSGFYLCAWDTGAGGNTIYFGEGSWLTVV.